A selection of T cell receptor beta chains follows, all from one sample in a study of blood T cell repertoires in COVID-19. Only in-frame clones appear in the TCRdb table, and some are missing; sequencing was by immunoSEQ multiplex PCR. In the table there are about 240,000 clones, 85% to 90% of which are singletons. Source material: peripheral blood. The origin of the receptors is a woman in her 70s with active or convalescent COVID-19. CDR3s include the opening cysteine and the closing phenylalanine or tryptophan. The D gene is left open where the match is weak. Some rows have no size entry. The others give once, few or many, or a class for an expanded clone.

TRBV7-9	-	TRBJ2-5	-	CASSLARQETQYF	TGTGCCAGCAGCTTAGCCCGGCAAGAGACCCAGTACTTC
TRBV12-5	-	TRBJ2-7	-	CASGLVAGIPYEQYF	TGTGCTAGTGGTTTGGTAGCCGGGATACCTTACGAGCAGTACTTC
TRBV5-4	-	TRBJ1-5	TRBD1	CASSLEGTEGNQPQHF	TGTGCCAGCAGCTTGGAGGGGACAGAAGGCAATCAGCCCCAGCATTTT
TRBV7-9	-	TRBJ1-1	-	CASSFQTDTEAFF	TGTGCCAGCAGCTTCCAGACAGACACTGAAGCTTTCTTT
TRBV3-1/TRBV3-2	-	TRBJ2-1	TRBD1	CASSHGGGDRGREQFF	TGTGCCAGCAGCCATGGGGGTGGGGACAGGGGGCGTGAGCAGTTCTTC
TRBV27	few	TRBJ1-1	TRBD1	CASSLIQGGGRNTEAFF	TGTGCCAGCAGTCTTATACAGGGGGGAGGGAGGAACACTGAAGCTTTCTTT
TRBV21-1	-	TRBJ1-1	-	CASTPRRRRRNTEAFF	TGTGCCAGCACCCCCCGCCGGAGGCGCCGGAACACTGAAGCTTTCTTT
TRBV9	-	TRBJ1-2	-	CASSVLPGDYGYTF	TGTGCCAGCAGCGTATTGCCAGGGGACTATGGCTACACCTTC
TRBV7-8	-	TRBJ1-2	-	CASSPQDSHGYTF	TGTGCCAGCAGCCCACAAGACAGTCACGGCTACACCTTC
TRBV5-1	-	TRBJ2-3	TRBD2	CASTMQPSGDTDTQYF	TGCGCCAGCACTATGCAACCTAGCGGCGACACAGATACGCAGTATTTT
TRBV7-2	-	TRBJ1-2	TRBD1	CASSLLPRTGYGYTF	TGTGCCAGCAGCTTATTACCTCGGACAGGGTATGGCTACACCTTC
TRBV7-3	-	TRBJ1-2	TRBD1	CASSAHAGTGGRDGYTF	TGTGCCAGCAGCGCCCATGCCGGGACAGGGGGGAGAGATGGCTACACCTTC
TRBV12-3/TRBV12-4	-	TRBJ1-2	-	CASSLQTGGYTF	TGTGCCAGCAGTCTACAGACGGGGGGCTACACCTTC
TRBV10-3	few	TRBJ1-3	-	CAISTGLSGNTIYF	TGTGCCATCAGTACAGGGCTCTCTGGAAACACCATATATTTT
TRBV9	-	TRBJ2-5	TRBD1	CASSKGQGKETQYF	TGTGCCAGCAGCAAAGGACAGGGTAAAGAGACCCAGTACTTC
TRBV12-3/TRBV12-4	once	TRBJ2-2	-	CASGLAGELFF	TGTGCCAGCGGCCTAGCCGGGGAGCTGTTTTTT
TRBV5-4	few	TRBJ2-2	TRBD2	CASSLTGGQSGELFF	TGTGCCAGCAGCTTAACGGGGGGGCAAAGCGGGGAGCTGTTTTTT
TRBV5-1	-	TRBJ1-6	TRBD1	CASRTTGGGPKSPLHF	TGCGCCAGCAGGACAACAGGGGGCGGGCCAAAATCACCCCTCCACTTT
TRBV6-6	-	TRBJ1-6	TRBD1	CASSPPGTASYNSPLHF	TGTGCCAGCAGTCCTCCCGGGACAGCCTCCTATAATTCACCCCTCCACTTT
TRBV11-2	-	TRBJ1-6	-	CASSLAAGESPLHF	TGTGCCAGCAGCTTAGCCGCAGGGGAGTCACCCCTCCACTTT